Shown below are 6 T cell receptor beta chains from a single sample sequenced in a study of blood T cells in healthy people across ages. It was with a sample-barcoded 5' primer and a J-beta primer mix that a second PCR of roughly 6 to 12 cycles was run. TCRdb ran MiXCR on the 5' RACE reads and lists one entry per CDR3 protein. The sample gives about 1.7 million distinct CDR3 sequences, roughly 27% of which show up once; 7.7% is in the top ten. The source material was blood. The receptors derive from a woman in her twenties or thirties in good health.

In this sample, this clonotype turned up a few times. This sequence joins TRBV30 and TRBJ2-7; weak D call: TRBD1 (6 bases). Germline V gives CDR1 GTSNPN, CDR2 SVGIG (reference sequence). The CDR3 has 14 residues. V dropped 0 bases and J dropped 2 bases, with 11 bases sitting between them. CDR3 bases: TGTGCCTGGAGTGTATCACAGGGAGCCTACGAGCAGTACTTC. Protein: CAWSVSQGAYEQYF.

This clonotype was seen repeatedly, ten times or more. One junction end does not reproduce the germline sequence, and a read error may be involved. CDR3 sequence reads: CASSFGPTDTQYF. CDR3 sequence (DNA): TGTGCCAGCAGCTTCGGGCCCACAGATACGCAGTATTTT. The V call is TRBV5-1, the J call TRBJ2-3; D gene ambiguous. The CDR3 contains 13 residues. CDR1 SGHRS and CDR2 YFSETQ come from the germline V gene.

This clonotype showed up many times. The chain links TRBV12-3 or TRBV12-4 to TRBJ2-5, with 13 bases that match TRBD2. V was pared by 3 bases and J by 4 bases, with 2 bases of the junction left unmatched. This CDR3 region has 15 residues. The DNA for the CDR3 is TGTGCCAGCAGTTTGACTAGCGGGGGGTCAGAGACCCAGTACTTC. It codes for CASSLTSGGSETQYF.

V and J are TRBV7-2 and TRBJ2-3; 10 bases map to TRBD2. Germline V gene lookup returns CDR1 SGHTA and CDR2 FQGNSA. The CDR3 length is 15 residues. With V trimmed by 4 bases and J by 5 bases, 6 bases remained unmatched. Written as DNA, the CDR3 is TGTGCCAGCAGCTCGCCGTGGACTAGCGGAGATACGCAGTATTTT. Its protein product is CASSSPWTSGDTQYF. The full variable domain, completed using reference TRBV7-2 and TRBJ2-3, is GAGVSQSPSNKVTEKGKDVELRCDPISGHTALYWYRQSLGQGLEFLIYFQGNSAPDKSGLPSDRFSAERTGGSVSTLTIQRTQQEDSAVYLCASSSPWTSGDTQYFGPGTRLTVL.

The chain recombines TRBV6-5 with TRBJ2-7, with 13 bases aligning to TRBD2. Germline assignment: CDR1 MNHEY and CDR2 SVGAGI. The CDR3 is 15 amino acids. J was trimmed by 6 bases and V by 6 bases; bases with no gene match: 8. The CDR3 here is CASRTRLAGGGEQYF. The CDR3, as DNA: TGTGCCAGCAGGACACGACTAGCGGGAGGTGGCGAGCAGTACTTC.

This sequence joins TRBV2 and TRBJ2-7, with D perhaps matching TRBD2 (5 bases). The end of the DNA aligns better with TRBJ2-5, so the J call may be wrong. The CDR3 runs 13 residues. Germline assignment: CDR1 SNHLY and CDR2 FYNNEI. The CDR3 DNA reads TGTGCCAGCAAGGGTGGGAGCTGGGAGACCCAGTACTTC. This codes for CASKGGSWETQYF.